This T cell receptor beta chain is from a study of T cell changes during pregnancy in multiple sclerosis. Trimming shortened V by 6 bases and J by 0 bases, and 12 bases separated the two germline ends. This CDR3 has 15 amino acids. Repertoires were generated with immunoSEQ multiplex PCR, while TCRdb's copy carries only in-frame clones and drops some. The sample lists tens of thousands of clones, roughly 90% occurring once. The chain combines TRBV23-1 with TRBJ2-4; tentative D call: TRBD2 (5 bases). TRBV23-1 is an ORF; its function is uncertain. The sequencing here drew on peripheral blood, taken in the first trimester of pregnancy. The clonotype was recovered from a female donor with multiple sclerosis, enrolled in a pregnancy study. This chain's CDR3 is CASSPKGRAKNIQYF. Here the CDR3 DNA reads TGCGCCAGCAGCCCGAAAGGGAGAGCCAAAAACATTCAGTACTTC.